This T cell receptor beta chain appears in the sequencing data of a study of human T cells and chemical hapten exposure. Study in general: Chiefly women, the patients showed alopecia areata, totalis or universalis.

The sample holds many counts of this clonotype. What it binds is not known. Methods used by the authors: With a range of roughly 23,224 to 690,600, the median per sample was roughly 97,000 TCRs. TCRdb fed the RACE reads into MiXCR, producing one record per CDR3 protein. These V and J calls derive from TCRdb rather than the authors' analysis. The profile shows tens of thousands of distinct CDR3 sequences, approximately 3.4% of them singletons. Documented time point: patch test 2, 6 weeks after DPC sensitization. Sample treatment: therapeutic diphenylcyclopropenone sensitization with weekly scalp DPC. Patch tests were applied only after blood draws. Findings and limits, study-wide: Because they had alopecia, donors may respond immunologically unlike healthy people.

The receptor was isolated from a man between 35 and 55 years old with alopecia areata. Some clones in this sample may be carry-over from other donors' samples. Sequencing was performed on whole blood, taken in connection with sensitization to the hapten diphenylcyclopropenone (DPC).

CDR3 coding DNA: TGTGCCAGCACCTCCAATACAGGGCCAGCCCTGTATAGCAATCAGCCCCAGCATTTT. Amino acids: CASTSNTGPALYSNQPQHF. This chain connects TRBV6-2 or TRBV6-3 to TRBJ1-5, with TRBD1 as a possible D gene (6 bases). The CDR3 contains 19 residues. CDR1 is MNHEY, CDR2 SVGEGT, per germline. Trimming pared 7 bases from V and 0 bases from J, leaving 25 bases between.